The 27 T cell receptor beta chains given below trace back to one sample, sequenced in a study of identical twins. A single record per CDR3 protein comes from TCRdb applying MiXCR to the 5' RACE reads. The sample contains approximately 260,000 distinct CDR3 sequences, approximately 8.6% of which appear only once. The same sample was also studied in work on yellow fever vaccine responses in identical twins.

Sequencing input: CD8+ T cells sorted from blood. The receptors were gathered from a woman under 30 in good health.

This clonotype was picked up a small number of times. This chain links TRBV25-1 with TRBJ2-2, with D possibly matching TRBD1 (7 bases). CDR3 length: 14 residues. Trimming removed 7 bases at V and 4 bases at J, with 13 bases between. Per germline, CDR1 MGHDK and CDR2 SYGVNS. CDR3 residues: CASNTGEVTGELFF. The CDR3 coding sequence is TGTGCCAGCAACACAGGGGAGGTCACCGGGGAGCTGTTTTTT.

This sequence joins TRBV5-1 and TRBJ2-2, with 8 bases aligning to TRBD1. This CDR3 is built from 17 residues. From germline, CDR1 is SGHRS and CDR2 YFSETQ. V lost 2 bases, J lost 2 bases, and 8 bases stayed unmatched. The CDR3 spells CASSFASQGGNTGELFF. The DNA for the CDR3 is TGCGCCAGCAGCTTTGCGTCACAGGGGGGTAACACCGGGGAGCTGTTTTTT.

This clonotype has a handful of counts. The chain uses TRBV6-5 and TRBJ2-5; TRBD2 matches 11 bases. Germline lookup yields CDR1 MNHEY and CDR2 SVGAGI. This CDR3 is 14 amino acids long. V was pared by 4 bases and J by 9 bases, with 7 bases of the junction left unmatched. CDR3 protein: CASSFNSGGASQYF. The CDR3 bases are TGTGCCAGCAGTTTTAATAGCGGGGGGGCCTCCCAGTACTTC.

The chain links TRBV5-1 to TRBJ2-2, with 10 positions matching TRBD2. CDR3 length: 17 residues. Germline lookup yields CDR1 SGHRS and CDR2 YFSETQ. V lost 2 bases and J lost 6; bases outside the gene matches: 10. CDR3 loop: CASSFYLAGELAGELFF. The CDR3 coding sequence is TGCGCCAGCAGCTTTTATCTAGCGGGAGAGCTAGCCGGGGAGCTGTTTTTT.

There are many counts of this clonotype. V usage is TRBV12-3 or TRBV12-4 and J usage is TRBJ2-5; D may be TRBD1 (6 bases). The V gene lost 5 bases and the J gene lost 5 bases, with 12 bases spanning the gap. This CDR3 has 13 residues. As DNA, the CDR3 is TGTGCCAGCAGTCAGGGGATTTGGGAGACCCAGTACTTC. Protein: CASSQGIWETQYF.

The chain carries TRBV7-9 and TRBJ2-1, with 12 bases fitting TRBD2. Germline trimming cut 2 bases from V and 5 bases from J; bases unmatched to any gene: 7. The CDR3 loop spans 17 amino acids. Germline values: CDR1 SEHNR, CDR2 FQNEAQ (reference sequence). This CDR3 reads CASSLPTSGGPDNEQFF. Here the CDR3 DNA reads TGTGCCAGCAGCTTACCGACTAGCGGGGGCCCTGACAATGAGCAGTTCTTC. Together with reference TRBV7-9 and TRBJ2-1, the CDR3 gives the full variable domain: DTGVSQNPRHKITKRGQNVTFRCDPISEHNRLYWYRQTLGQGPEFLTYFQNEAQLEKSRLLSDRFSAERPKGSFSTLEIQRTEQGDSAMYLCASSLPTSGGPDNEQFFGPGTRLTVL.

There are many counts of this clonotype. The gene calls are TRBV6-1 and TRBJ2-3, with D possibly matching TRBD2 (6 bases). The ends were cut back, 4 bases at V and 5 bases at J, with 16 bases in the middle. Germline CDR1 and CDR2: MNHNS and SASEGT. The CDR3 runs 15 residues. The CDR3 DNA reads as TGTGCCAGCAGTGGAGAGCTAGGGCGGGAAGATACGCAGTATTTT. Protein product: CASSGELGREDTQYF.

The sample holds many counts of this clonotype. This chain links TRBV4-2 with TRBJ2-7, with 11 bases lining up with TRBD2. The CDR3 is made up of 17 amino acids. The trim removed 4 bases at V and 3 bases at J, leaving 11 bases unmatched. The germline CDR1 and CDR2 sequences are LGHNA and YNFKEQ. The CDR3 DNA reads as TGTGCCAGCAGCCTGCTAACCGGGACTAGCGGACACTACGAGCAGTACTTC. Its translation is CASSLLTGTSGHYEQYF.

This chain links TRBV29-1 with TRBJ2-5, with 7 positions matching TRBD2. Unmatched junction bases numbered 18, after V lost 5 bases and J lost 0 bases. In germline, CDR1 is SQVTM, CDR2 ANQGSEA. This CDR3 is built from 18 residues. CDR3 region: CSVLGGAREGSYQETQYF. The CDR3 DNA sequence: TGCAGCGTTTTGGGCGGGGCCAGGGAGGGTTCGTACCAAGAGACCCAGTACTTC.

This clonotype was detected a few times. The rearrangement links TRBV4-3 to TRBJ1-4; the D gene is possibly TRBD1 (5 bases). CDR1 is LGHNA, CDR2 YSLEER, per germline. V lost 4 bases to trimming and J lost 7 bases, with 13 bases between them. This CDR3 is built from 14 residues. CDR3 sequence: CASSPRDDIEKLFF. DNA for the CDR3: TGCGCCAGCAGCCCCCGGGACGATATTGAAAAACTGTTTTTT.

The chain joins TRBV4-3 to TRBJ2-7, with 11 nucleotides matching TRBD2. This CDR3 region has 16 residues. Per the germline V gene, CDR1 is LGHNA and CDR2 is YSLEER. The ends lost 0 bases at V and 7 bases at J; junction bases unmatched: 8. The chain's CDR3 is CASSQDPSGGMGEQYF. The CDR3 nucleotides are TGCGCCAGCAGCCAAGACCCTAGCGGGGGGATGGGGGAGCAGTACTTC.

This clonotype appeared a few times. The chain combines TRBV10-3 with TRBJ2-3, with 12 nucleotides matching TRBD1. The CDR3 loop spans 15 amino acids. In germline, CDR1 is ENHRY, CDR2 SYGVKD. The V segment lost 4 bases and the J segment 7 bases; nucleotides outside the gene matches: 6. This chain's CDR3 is CAISAGQGAGNTQYF. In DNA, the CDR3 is TGTGCCATCAGTGCGGGACAGGGGGCCGGGAATACGCAGTATTTT.

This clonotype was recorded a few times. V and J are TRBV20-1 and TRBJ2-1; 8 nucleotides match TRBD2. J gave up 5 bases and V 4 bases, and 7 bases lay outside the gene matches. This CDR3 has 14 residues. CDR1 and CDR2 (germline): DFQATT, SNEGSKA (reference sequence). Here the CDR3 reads CSAIIAGNNNEQFF. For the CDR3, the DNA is TGCAGTGCTATTATAGCGGGAAACAACAATGAGCAGTTCTTC.

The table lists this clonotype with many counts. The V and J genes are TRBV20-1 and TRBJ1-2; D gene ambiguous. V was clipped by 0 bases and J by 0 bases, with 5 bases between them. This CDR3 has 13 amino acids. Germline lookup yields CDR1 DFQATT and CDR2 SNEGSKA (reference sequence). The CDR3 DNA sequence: TGCAGTGCTAGAGATCGGACTAACTATGGCTACACCTTC. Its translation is CSARDRTNYGYTF.

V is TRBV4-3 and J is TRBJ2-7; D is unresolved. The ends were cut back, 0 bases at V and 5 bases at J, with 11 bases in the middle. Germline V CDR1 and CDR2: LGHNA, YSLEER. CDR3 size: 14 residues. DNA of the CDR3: TGCGCCAGCAGCCAAGATCGTCAGAGAAACGAGCAGTACTTC. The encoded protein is CASSQDRQRNEQYF.

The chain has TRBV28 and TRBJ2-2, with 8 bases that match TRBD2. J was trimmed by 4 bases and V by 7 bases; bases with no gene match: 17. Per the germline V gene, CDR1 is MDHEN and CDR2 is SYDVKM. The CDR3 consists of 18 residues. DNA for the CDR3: TGTGCCAGCACCCCACTAGCGGCGGTTTACTGGGGCACCGGGGAGCTGTTTTTT. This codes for CASTPLAAVYWGTGELFF.

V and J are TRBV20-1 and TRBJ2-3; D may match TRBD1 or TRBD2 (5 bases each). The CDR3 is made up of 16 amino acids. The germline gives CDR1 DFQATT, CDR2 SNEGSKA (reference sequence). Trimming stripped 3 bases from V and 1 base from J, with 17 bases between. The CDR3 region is CSARGYGRGGTDTQYF. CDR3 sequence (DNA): TGCAGTGCTAGGGGGTATGGGAGAGGGGGCACAGATACGCAGTATTTT.

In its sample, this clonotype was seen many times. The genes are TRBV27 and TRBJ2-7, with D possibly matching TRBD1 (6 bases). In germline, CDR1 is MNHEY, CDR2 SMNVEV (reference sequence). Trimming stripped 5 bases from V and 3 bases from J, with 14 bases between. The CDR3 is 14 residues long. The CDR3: CASSHRDTIYEQYF. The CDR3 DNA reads TGTGCCAGCAGTCACCGGGACACGATCTACGAGCAGTACTTC.

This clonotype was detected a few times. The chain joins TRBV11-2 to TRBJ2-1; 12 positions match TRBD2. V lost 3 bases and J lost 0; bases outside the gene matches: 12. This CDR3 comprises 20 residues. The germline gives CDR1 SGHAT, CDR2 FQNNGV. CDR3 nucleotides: TGTGCCAGCAGCTTTTCTAGCGGGGGGGCCCACCATAGCTCCTACAATGAGCAGTTCTTC. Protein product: CASSFSSGGAHHSSYNEQFF.

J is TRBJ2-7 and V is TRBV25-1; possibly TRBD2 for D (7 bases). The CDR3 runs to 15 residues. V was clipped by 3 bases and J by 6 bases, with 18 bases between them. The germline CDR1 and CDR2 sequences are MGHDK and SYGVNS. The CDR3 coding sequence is TGTGCCAGCAGTGATGACGGGGGGCCCCTGGGCGAGCAGTACTTC. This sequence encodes CASSDDGGPLGEQYF.

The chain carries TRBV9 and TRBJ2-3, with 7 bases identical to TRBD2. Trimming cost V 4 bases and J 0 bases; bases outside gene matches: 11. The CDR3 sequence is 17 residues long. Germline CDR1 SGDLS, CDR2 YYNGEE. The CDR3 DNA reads TGTGCCAGCAGCCCGCGGGGTCTAGCGGCAAGCACAGATACGCAGTATTTT. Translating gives CASSPRGLAASTDTQYF. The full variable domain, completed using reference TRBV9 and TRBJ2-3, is DSGVTQTPKHLITATGQRVTLRCSPRSGDLSVYWYQQSLDQGLQFLIQYYNGEERAKGNILERFSAQQFPDLHSELNLSSLELGDSALYFCASSPRGLAASTDTQYFGPGTRLTVL.

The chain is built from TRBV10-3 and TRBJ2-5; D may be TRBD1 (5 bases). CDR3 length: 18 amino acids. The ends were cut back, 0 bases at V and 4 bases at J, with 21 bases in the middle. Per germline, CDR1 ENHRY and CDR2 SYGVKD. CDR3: CAISESARVQESGETQYF. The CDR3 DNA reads TGTGCCATCAGTGAGTCGGCCAGGGTACAGGAGAGTGGAGAGACCCAGTACTTC.

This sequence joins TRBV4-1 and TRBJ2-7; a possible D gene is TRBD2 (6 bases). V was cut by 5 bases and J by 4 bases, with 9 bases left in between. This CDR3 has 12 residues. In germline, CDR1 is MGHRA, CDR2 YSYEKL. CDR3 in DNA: TGCGCCAGCAGCGCACGGGGGTACGAGCAGTACTTC. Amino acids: CASSARGYEQYF.

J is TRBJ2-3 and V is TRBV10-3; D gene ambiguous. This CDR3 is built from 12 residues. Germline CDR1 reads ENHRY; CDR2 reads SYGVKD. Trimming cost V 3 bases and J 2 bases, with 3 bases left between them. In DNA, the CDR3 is TGTGCCATCAGTGAAATCACAGATACGCAGTATTTT. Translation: CAISEITDTQYF.

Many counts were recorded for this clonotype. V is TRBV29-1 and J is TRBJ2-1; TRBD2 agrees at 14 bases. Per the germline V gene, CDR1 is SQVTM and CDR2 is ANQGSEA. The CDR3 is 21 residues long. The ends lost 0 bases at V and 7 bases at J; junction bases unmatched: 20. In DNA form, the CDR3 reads TGCAGCGTTGAAGACCACGTATCCCGGACTAGCGGGGGGATCAGGGGAAATGAGCAGTTCTTC. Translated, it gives CSVEDHVSRTSGGIRGNEQFF.

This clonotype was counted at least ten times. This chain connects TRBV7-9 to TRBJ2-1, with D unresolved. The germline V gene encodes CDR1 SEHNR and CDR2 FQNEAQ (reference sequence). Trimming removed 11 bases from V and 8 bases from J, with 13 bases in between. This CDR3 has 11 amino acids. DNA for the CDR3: TGTGCCGGTTTTTCAACGGATGAGCAGTTCTTC. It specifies CAGFSTDEQFF.

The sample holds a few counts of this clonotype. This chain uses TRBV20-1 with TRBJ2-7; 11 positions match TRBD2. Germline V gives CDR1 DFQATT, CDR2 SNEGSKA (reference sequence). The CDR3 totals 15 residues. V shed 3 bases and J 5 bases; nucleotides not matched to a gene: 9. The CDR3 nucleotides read TGCAGTGCTAGGTCACTAGCGGGAGACAGCAACGAGCAGTACTTC. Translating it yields CSARSLAGDSNEQYF.